These T cell receptor beta chains were read from a single sample in a study of T-cell memory formation after mild COVID-19. TCRdb reprocessed the 5' RACE reads with MiXCR, giving one entry per CDR3 protein. In the table there are 90,000 to 120,000 distinct CDR3 sequences, approximately 15% of which are singletons. Sequences were obtained from PBMCs or a T cell subset sorted from them (not recorded which). These TCRs come from a man younger than 30 who had mild COVID-19 (a few samples of this study predate the infection). Cell type and time point are not known. The CDR3 runs from the conserved cysteine through the conserved F or W. Fields, in order: J gene, clone size, D gene, CDR3 length, V gene, CDR3 DNA, CDR3 protein. The D gene is left open where the match is weak. Clone size, where shown, is once, few, many, or a class for clones that have expanded.

TRBJ2-3,NA,TRBD2,19,TRBV4-1,TGCGCCAGCAGCCAACCAGGGAGAAGAGGAGCGGGGGGTTCAGATACGCAGTATTTT,CASSQPGRRGAGGSDTQYF
TRBJ2-1,NA,NA,12,TRBV7-2,TGTGCCAGCAGCCTCCTGGGGCTTGAGCAGTTCTTC,CASSLLGLEQFF
TRBJ2-5,few,NA,15,TRBV7-3,TGTGCCAGCAGCCCACTCGGGGGCTTAGGAGAGACCCAGTACTTC,CASSPLGGLGETQYF
TRBJ2-7,few,NA,13,TRBV4-1,TGCGCCAGCAGCCAAACGGATACCTACGAGCAGTACTTC,CASSQTDTYEQYF
TRBJ2-2,few,NA,15,TRBV7-8,TGTGCCAGCAGCTGGGAACGAAATCGAGTCGGGGAGCTGTTTTTT,CASSWERNRVGELFF
TRBJ1-2,few,NA,12,TRBV4-1,TGCGCCAGCAGCCAACGGACATCGGGCTACACCTTC,CASSQRTSGYTF
TRBJ2-7,few,NA,13,TRBV7-2,TGTGCCAGCAGCTATCACCAGTCCTACGAGCAGTACTTC,CASSYHQSYEQYF
TRBJ2-1,few,NA,14,TRBV4-1,TGCGCCAGCAGCGCCCATGAAGACAGGTCTGAGCAGTTCTTC,CASSAHEDRSEQFF
TRBJ2-7,NA,NA,16,TRBV29-1,TGCAGCGCTTTGGGCGGGGAATCTAATTCGCCCTACGAGCAGTACTTC,CSALGGESNSPYEQYF
TRBJ1-6,NA,NA,15,TRBV19,TGTGCCAGCCGGGCGGGGGCCTTGATGAATTCACCCCTCCACTTT,CASRAGALMNSPLHF
TRBJ1-2,NA,NA,14,TRBV4-3,TGCGCCAGCAGCCAAGGCTGGGGAGATAGGGGCTACACCTTC,CASSQGWGDRGYTF
TRBJ1-4,few,TRBD1,17,TRBV7-8,TGTGCCAGCAGCTTTCGGACAGGGACAGAGATATATGAAAAACTGTTTTTT,CASSFRTGTEIYEKLFF
TRBJ2-3,few,TRBD2,16,TRBV18,TGTGCCAGCTCACCCCGGACTAGTTGGAGCACAGATACGCAGTATTTT,CASSPRTSWSTDTQYF
TRBJ2-7,few,NA,11,TRBV6-2/TRBV6-3,TGTGCCAGCAGTTATCCCTCCGAGCAGTACTTC,CASSYPSEQYF
TRBJ1-2,few,NA,15,TRBV15,TGTGCCACCAGCAGAGATGGAGCGGGGATAGATGGCTACACCTTC,CATSRDGAGIDGYTF
TRBJ1-5,NA,NA,13,TRBV6-5,TGTGCCAGCAGTTACTCCACCCTACAGCCCCAGCATTTT,CASSYSTLQPQHF
TRBJ2-1,NA,NA,14,TRBV7-2,TGTGCCAGCAGCCTGCTAGCGTGGGTTAATGAGCAGTTCTTC,CASSLLAWVNEQFF
TRBJ2-3,many,TRBD2,17,TRBV11-2,TGTGCCAGCAGCCCTTTTCCGGGGGGGTCTAGCACAGATACGCAGTATTTT,CASSPFPGGSSTDTQYF
TRBJ2-2,NA,NA,17,TRBV11-2,TGTGCCAGCATACCAACTCCAGGAGTCGCGAACACCGGGGAGCTGTTTTTT,CASIPTPGVANTGELFF
TRBJ2-3,NA,TRBD1,16,TRBV11-2,TGTGCCAGCAGCTTAGACACATGGGACAGGGATGATACGCAGTATTTT,CASSLDTWDRDDTQYF
TRBJ2-7,NA,NA,13,TRBV20-1,TGCAGTGCTAGGGGACCTTACACCTACGAGCAGTACTTC,CSARGPYTYEQYF
TRBJ1-1,few,TRBD1,16,TRBV5-5,TGTGCCAGCAGCCTAGAGACAGGGAGGCGGAACACTGAAGCTTTCTTT,CASSLETGRRNTEAFF
TRBJ2-1,few,NA,17,TRBV21-1,TGTGCCAGCAGCAAAGCGGAAAAGTTGGGACAACAAGATGAGCAGTTCTTC,CASSKAEKLGQQDEQFF
TRBJ1-1,few,NA,14,TRBV4-3,TGCGCCAGCAGCCAAGGACGAATGAACACTGAAGCTTTCTTT,CASSQGRMNTEAFF
TRBJ1-1,many,NA,14,TRBV4-3,TGCGCCAGCAGCCTAACCCTGGGATCCTCTGAAGCTTTCTTT,CASSLTLGSSEAFF
TRBJ2-1,NA,TRBD1,16,TRBV14,TGTGCCAGCAGCCAAGATATGGGACAGGGAGTCGATGAGCAGTTCTTC,CASSQDMGQGVDEQFF
TRBJ2-7,few,TRBD1,18,TRBV4-1,TGCGCCAGCAGCCCGGGGACAGGGGGTCTCCCAACCTCCTACGAGCAGTACTTC,CASSPGTGGLPTSYEQYF
TRBJ2-3,NA,TRBD2,15,TRBV11-2,TGTGCCAGCAGCTTAGCGGGGAGGGCTGCAGATACGCAGTATTTT,CASSLAGRAADTQYF
TRBJ1-1,NA,NA,14,TRBV5-1,TGCGCCAGCAGCTACGGCCGCGGGTCTACTGAAGCTTTCTTT,CASSYGRGSTEAFF
TRBJ2-1,NA,NA,16,TRBV6-2/TRBV6-3,TGTGCCAGCAGTTACTTGGGCCGCAAGAGTTACAATGAGCAGTTCTTC,CASSYLGRKSYNEQFF
TRBJ1-5,NA,NA,16,TRBV7-8,TGTGCCAGCAGCGCATCAACAGGGTTTGGCAATCAGCCCCAGCATTTT,CASSASTGFGNQPQHF
TRBJ2-3,NA,NA,14,TRBV27,TGTGCCAGCAGCCTCGGGCTAGCTTCCGATACGCAGTATTTT,CASSLGLASDTQYF
TRBJ2-3,NA,NA,15,TRBV12-3/TRBV12-4,TGTGCCAGCAGTTTTCTGGGGCAGGGCACAGATACGCAGTATTTT,CASSFLGQGTDTQYF
TRBJ2-1,few,NA,14,TRBV27,TGTGCCAGCAGTTTATCCTTTTTCCATCGCGAGCAGTTCTTC,CASSLSFFHREQFF
TRBJ2-5,NA,NA,15,TRBV4-3,TGCGCCAGCAGCCAAGACAAGGGCAGGGCGTGGACCCAGTACTTC,CASSQDKGRAWTQYF
TRBJ2-3,many,NA,17,TRBV24-1,TGTGCCACCAGTGAAATCGACCGGGACACCGGGATAGTTACGCAGTATTTT,CATSEIDRDTGIVTQYF
TRBJ2-2,few,TRBD1,17,TRBV4-2,TGTGCCAGCAGCCAAGAGAGAGCCCAGGGGGCAAACGGGGAGCTGTTTTTT,CASSQERAQGANGELFF